The T cell receptor beta chain described here comes from a study of blood T cells in healthy people across ages. Study observations and caveats: While age rose, TCR beta diversity per million T cells dropped in a roughly linear way.

A second about 6 to 12 cycle PCR used barcoded and J-beta primers. TCRdb independently ran MiXCR on the 5' RACE reads; one entry per CDR3 protein. There are 1.5 million to 2 million distinct CDR3 sequences in the sample; more than 35% occur only once, and about 23% lies in the top ten. CDR3 length: 12 residues. With 7 bases removed from V and 5 bases from J, the gap between germline ends came to 10 bases. Looked up from germline, CDR1 is PRHDT and CDR2 is FYEKMQ (reference sequence). As for this clonotype: The antigen is undetermined.

The specimen sequenced was blood. The receptor was derived from a human donor in good health. The chain has TRBV13 and TRBJ2-3; D is uncertain. In DNA form, the CDR3 reads TGTGCCAGCAAACGCTGGGGAGATACGCAGTATTTT. This codes for CASKRWGDTQYF.